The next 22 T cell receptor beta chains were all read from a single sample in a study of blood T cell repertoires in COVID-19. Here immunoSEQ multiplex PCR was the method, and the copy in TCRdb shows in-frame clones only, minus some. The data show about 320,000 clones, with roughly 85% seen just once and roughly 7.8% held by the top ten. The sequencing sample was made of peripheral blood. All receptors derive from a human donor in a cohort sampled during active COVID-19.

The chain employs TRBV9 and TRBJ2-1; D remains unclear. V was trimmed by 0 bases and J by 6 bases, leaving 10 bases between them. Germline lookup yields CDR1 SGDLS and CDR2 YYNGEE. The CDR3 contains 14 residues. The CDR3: CASSVGPDPNEQFF. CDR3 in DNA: TGTGCCAGCAGCGTAGGGCCCGATCCCAATGAGCAGTTCTTC.

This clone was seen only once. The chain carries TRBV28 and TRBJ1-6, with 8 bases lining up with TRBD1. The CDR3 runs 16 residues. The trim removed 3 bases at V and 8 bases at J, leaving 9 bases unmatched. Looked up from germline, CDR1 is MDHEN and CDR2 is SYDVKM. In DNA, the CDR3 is TGTGCCAGCAGTTTCTTGGACAGGGCCCAATATTCACCCCTCCACTTT. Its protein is CASSFLDRAQYSPLHF.

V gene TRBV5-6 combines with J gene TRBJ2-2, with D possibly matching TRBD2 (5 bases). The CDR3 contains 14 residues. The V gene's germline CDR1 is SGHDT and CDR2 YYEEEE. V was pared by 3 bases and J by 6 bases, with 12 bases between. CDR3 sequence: CASSYPRAPGELFF. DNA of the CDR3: TGTGCCAGCAGCTACCCGAGGGCGCCCGGGGAGCTGTTTTTT.

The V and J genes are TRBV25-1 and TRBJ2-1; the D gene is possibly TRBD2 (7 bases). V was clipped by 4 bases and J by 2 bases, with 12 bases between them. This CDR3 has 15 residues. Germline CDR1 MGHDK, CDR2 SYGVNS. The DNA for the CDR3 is TGTGCCAGCAGTGTTAGGGGGGGGGCCTACAATGAGCAGTTCTTC. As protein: CASSVRGGAYNEQFF.

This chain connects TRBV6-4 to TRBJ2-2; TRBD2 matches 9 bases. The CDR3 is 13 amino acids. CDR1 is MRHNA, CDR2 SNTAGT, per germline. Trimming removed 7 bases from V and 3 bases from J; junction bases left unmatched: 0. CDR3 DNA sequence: TGTGCCAGCACTAGCGGGGACACCGGGGAGCTGTTTTTT. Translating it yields CASTSGDTGELFF.

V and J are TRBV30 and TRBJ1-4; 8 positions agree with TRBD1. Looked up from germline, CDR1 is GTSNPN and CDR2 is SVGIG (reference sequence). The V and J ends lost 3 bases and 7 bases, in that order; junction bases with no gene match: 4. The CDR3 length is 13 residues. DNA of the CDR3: TGTGCCTGGAGAGGACAGGGAGGTGAAAAACTGTTTTTT. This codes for CAWRGQGGEKLFF.

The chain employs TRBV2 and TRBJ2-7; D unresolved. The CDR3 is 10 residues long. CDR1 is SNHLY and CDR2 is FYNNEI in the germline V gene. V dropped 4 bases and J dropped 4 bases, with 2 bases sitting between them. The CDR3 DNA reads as TGTGCCAGCAGTGTATACGAGCAGTACTTC. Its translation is CASSVYEQYF.

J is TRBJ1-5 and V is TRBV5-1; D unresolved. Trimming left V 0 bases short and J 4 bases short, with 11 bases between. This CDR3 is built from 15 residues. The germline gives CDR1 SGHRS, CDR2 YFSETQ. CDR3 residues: CASSLAGTTNQPQHF. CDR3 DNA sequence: TGCGCCAGCAGCTTGGCAGGTACAACAAATCAGCCCCAGCATTTT. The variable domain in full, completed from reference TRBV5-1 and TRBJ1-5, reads KAGVTQTPRYLIKTRGQQVTLSCSPISGHRSVSWYQQTPGQGLQFLFEYFSETQRNKGNFPGRFSGRQFSNSRSEMNVSTLELGDSALYLCASSLAGTTNQPQHFGDGTRLSIL.

CDR3 nucleotide sequence: TGTGCCAGCAGTTTAATCGGCGGGGGAAGCTACGAGCAGTACTTC. Its translation: CASSLIGGGSYEQYF. This chain joins TRBV27 and TRBJ2-7; 7 nucleotides agree with TRBD2. CDR3 length equals 15 residues. The germline CDR1 and CDR2 sequences are MNHEY and SMNVEV (reference sequence). J lost 3 bases, V lost 2 bases, and 7 bases had no gene match.

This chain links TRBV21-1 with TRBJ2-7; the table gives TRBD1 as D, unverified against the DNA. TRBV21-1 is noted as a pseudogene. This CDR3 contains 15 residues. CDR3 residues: CASSNLDSCSYEQYF. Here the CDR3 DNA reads TGTGCCAGCAGCAATTTAGACAGTTGCTCCTACGAGCAGTACTTC.

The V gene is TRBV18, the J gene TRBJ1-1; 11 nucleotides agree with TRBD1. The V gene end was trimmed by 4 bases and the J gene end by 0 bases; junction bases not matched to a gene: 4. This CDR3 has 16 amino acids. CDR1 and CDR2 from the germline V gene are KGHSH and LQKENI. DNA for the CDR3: TGTGCCAGCTCACGGACAGGGGGCGGTTTGAACACTGAAGCTTTCTTT. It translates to CASSRTGGGLNTEAFF.

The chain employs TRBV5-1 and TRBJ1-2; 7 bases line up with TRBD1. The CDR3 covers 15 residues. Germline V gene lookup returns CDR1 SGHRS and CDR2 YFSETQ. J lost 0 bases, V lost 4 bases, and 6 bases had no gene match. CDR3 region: CASSLRDRANYGYTF. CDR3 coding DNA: TGCGCCAGCAGCCTCCGGGACAGAGCTAACTATGGCTACACCTTC.

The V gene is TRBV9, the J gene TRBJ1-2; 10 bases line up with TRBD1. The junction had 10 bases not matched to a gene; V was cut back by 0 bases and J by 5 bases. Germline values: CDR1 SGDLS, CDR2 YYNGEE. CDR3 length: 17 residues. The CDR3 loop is CASSVEDAGTGVYGYTF. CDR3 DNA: TGTGCCAGCAGCGTAGAAGATGCCGGGACAGGGGTTTATGGCTACACCTTC.

The CDR3 here is CASSSFRGWSAFF. CDR3 in DNA: TGTGCCAGCAGCTCCTTTCGGGGTTGGTCAGCTTTCTTT. V is TRBV7-8 and J is TRBJ1-1; no definite D call. Trimming cost V 4 bases and J 10 bases, with 16 bases left between them. This CDR3 comprises 13 residues. Per germline, CDR1 SGHVS and CDR2 FQNEAQ.

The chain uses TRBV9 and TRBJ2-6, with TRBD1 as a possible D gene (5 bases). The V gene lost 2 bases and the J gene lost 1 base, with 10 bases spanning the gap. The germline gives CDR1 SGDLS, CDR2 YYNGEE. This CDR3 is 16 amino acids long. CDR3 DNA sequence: TGTGCCAGCAGCGTTGATAGGGGTTCTGGGGCCAACGTCCTGACTTTC. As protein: CASSVDRGSGANVLTF.

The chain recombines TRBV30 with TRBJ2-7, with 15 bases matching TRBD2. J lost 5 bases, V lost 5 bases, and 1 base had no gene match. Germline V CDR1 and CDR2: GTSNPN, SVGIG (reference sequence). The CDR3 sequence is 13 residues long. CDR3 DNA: TGTGCCTGGGGGACTAGCGGGGGGCACGAGCAGTACTTC. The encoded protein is CAWGTSGGHEQYF.

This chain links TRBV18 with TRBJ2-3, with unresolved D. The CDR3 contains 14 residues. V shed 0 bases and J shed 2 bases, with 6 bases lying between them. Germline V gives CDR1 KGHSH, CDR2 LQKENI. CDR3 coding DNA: TGTGCCAGCTCACCACCGGCCTCCACAGATACGCAGTATTTT. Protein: CASSPPASTDTQYF.

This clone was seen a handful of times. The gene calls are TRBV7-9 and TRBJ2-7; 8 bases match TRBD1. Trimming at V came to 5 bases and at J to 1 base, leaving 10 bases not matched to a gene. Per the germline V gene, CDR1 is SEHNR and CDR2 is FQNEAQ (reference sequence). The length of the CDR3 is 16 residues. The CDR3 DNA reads TGTGCCAGCAGCACCGACAGGGGTTATGGTTCCTACGAGCAGTACTTC. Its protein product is CASSTDRGYGSYEQYF.

CDR3 DNA: TGTGCCAGCAGCATAGCTATTTCACCCCTCCACTTT. Amino acids: CASSIAISPLHF. The chain carries TRBV13 and TRBJ1-6; D gene uncertain. Germline CDR1 PRHDT, CDR2 FYEKMQ (reference sequence). V was clipped by 5 bases and J by 9 bases, with 8 bases between them. CDR3 length: 12 residues.

Here the CDR3 reads CAWSVRREDAKLFF. DNA for the CDR3: TGTGCCTGGAGTGTACGGCGGGAGGACGCAAAACTGTTTTTT. The chain combines TRBV30 with TRBJ1-4; D call uncertain. CDR3 length equals 14 residues. V gave up 0 bases and J gave up 10 bases, with 15 bases separating them. Germline loops: CDR1 GTSNPN, CDR2 SVGIG (reference sequence).

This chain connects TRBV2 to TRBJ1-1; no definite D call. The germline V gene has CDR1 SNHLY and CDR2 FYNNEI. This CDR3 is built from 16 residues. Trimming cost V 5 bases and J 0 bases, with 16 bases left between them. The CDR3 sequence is CASSLSAADMNTEAFF. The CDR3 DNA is TGTGCCAGCAGTCTCTCGGCGGCTGATATGAACACTGAAGCTTTCTTT.

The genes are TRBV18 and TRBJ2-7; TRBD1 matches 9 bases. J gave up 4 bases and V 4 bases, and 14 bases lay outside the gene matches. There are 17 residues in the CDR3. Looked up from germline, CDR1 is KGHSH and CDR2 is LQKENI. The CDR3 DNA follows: TGTGCCAGCTCACGAAGCACCGTCGGGACAGGGCCGTACGAGCAGTACTTC. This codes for CASSRSTVGTGPYEQYF.